A selection of T cell receptor beta chains follows, all from one sample in a study of T cell responses to AZD1222 COVID-19 vaccine. Sequencing was performed with immunoSEQ multiplex PCR; in TCRdb, only in-frame clones are kept and a portion is missing. This table holds around 200,000 clones, around nine tenths found once. The starting material was peripheral blood, obtained 28 days after the second AZD1222 dose. Receptor source: an adult who received the AZD1222 COVID-19 vaccine. Each CDR3 is given with its conserved first and last residue. A D gene is named only where the DNA matches it firmly. Part of the rows lack a size; the others show once, few, many or a class for expanded clones.

abundance,j_gene,d_gene,v_gene,CDR3aa,CDR3nt
NA,TRBJ2-3,TRBD1,TRBV7-2,CASSLTGTGPDTQYF,TGTGCCAGCAGCTTAACCGGGACAGGTCCAGATACGCAGTATTTT
NA,TRBJ2-7,TRBD1,TRBV18,CASSTGQGAYEQYF,TGTGCCAGCTCAACTGGACAGGGGGCCTACGAGCAGTACTTC
once,TRBJ2-1,TRBD2,TRBV18,CASSPQGSGSMYEQFF,TGTGCCAGCTCACCGCAGGGTAGCGGGAGTATGTATGAGCAGTTCTTC
NA,TRBJ2-5,TRBD1,TRBV5-8,CASSLSDREVETQYF,TGTGCCAGCAGCTTAAGTGACAGGGAAGTAGAGACCCAGTACTTC
few,TRBJ1-2,TRBD1,TRBV6-5,CASSYSTGSRGYTF,TGTGCCAGCAGTTACTCGACAGGGAGTCGTGGCTACACCTTC
NA,TRBJ2-7,NA,TRBV21-1,CASSKAQRECEEQYF,TGTGCCAGCAGCAAAGCCCAGCGGGAGTGCGAAGAGCAGTACTTC
once,TRBJ1-4,NA,TRBV11-1,CASSPNGHREKLFF,TGTGCCAGCAGCCCGAACGGACACAGAGAAAAACTGTTTTTT
NA,TRBJ2-5,TRBD2,TRBV24-1,CATSDFRSSGSFGETQYF,TGTGCCACCAGTGATTTCCGGTCTAGCGGGAGTTTTGGCGAGACCCAGTACTTC
NA,TRBJ2-1,TRBD2,TRBV25-1,CASSDGGGSGSGNEQFF,TGTGCCAGCAGTGATGGTGGTGGTAGCGGGAGCGGGAATGAGCAGTTCTTC
few,TRBJ2-7,TRBD1,TRBV24-1,CATSDGQGPREQYF,TGTGCCACCAGTGATGGACAGGGGCCGCGTGAGCAGTACTTC
NA,TRBJ2-1,TRBD2,TRBV19,CASTPAGDWAYNEQFF,TGTGCCAGTACCCCGGCGGGGGATTGGGCCTACAATGAGCAGTTCTTC
few,TRBJ1-1,NA,TRBV14,CASSQVRGGTEAFF,TGTGCCAGCAGCCAAGTACGGGGGGGCACTGAAGCTTTCTTT
NA,TRBJ1-3,NA,TRBV4-3,CASSQEQRGGNTIYF,TGCGCCAGCAGCCAAGAACAAAGGGGGGGAAACACCATATATTTT
NA,TRBJ2-5,NA,TRBV5-6,CASSLVPLQYQETQYF,TGTGCCAGCAGCTTGGTTCCGCTGCAGTACCAAGAGACCCAGTACTTC
NA,TRBJ2-1,NA,TRBV27,CASSLRWQIEQFF,TGTGCCAGCAGTTTACGGTGGCAGATTGAGCAGTTCTTC
few,TRBJ1-5,NA,TRBV27,CASSISGQINQPQHF,TGTGCCAGCAGTATATCCGGACAAATTAATCAGCCCCAGCATTTT
NA,TRBJ2-5,TRBD2,TRBV6-2/TRBV6-3,CASSLGLAGGKQETQYF,TGTGCCAGCAGTCTAGGACTAGCGGGAGGAAAACAAGAGACCCAGTACTTC
NA,TRBJ2-5,NA,TRBV10-3,CAISGTVEETQYF,TGTGCCATCAGTGGGACAGTGGAAGAGACCCAGTACTTC
NA,TRBJ2-3,NA,TRBV6-2/TRBV6-3,CASSYSVILSTDTQYF,TGTGCCAGCAGTTACAGTGTCATCCTCTCCACAGATACGCAGTATTTT
NA,TRBJ1-1,TRBD1,TRBV27,CASSLLGQGNTEAFF,TGTGCCAGCAGTTTACTCGGACAGGGGAACACTGAAGCTTTCTTT
NA,TRBJ1-1,NA,TRBV12-3/TRBV12-4,CASTDVGGTEAFF,TGTGCCAGCACCGACGTGGGGGGCACTGAAGCTTTCTTT
NA,TRBJ2-7,TRBD2,TRBV28,CATTAGGISYEQYF,TGTGCCACCACAGCCGGGGGGATCTCCTACGAGCAGTACTTC
NA,TRBJ2-3,TRBD2,TRBV9,CASSLTSGTDTQYF,TGTGCCAGCAGCTTAACTAGCGGGACAGATACGCAGTATTTT
NA,TRBJ2-5,TRBD2,TRBV11-3,CASSPGVLAGGPGETQYF,TGTGCCAGCAGCCCAGGGGTACTAGCGGGAGGACCCGGAGAGACCCAGTACTTC
few,TRBJ1-2,TRBD1,TRBV28,CASDRDRGNGYTF,TGTGCCAGCGACCGGGACAGGGGCAATGGCTACACCTTC
few,TRBJ1-1,NA,TRBV28,CATQSPNTEAFF,TGTGCCACCCAGTCCCCGAACACTGAAGCTTTCTTT
NA,TRBJ2-2,NA,TRBV2,CASARKAGELFF,TGTGCCAGCGCCCGGAAGGCCGGGGAGCTGTTTTTT
NA,TRBJ1-1,NA,TRBV24-1,CATSGSWDTEAFF,TGTGCCACCAGTGGATCCTGGGACACTGAAGCTTTCTTT
NA,TRBJ1-5,TRBD1,TRBV6-5,CASRFGQGNQPQHF,TGTGCCAGCAGGTTTGGACAGGGCAATCAGCCCCAGCATTTT
NA,TRBJ2-5,NA,TRBV28,CASSFSRSETQYF,TGTGCCAGCAGTTTTTCCAGGAGCGAGACCCAGTACTTC
NA,TRBJ1-2,NA,TRBV28,CASRDRNYGYTF,TGTGCCAGCAGGGACAGAAACTATGGCTACACCTTC
NA,TRBJ1-5,NA,TRBV9,CASSPFGDNNQPQHF,TGTGCCAGCAGCCCTTTTGGTGACAACAATCAGCCCCAGCATTTT
NA,TRBJ2-7,TRBD2,TRBV30,CAWRLAGAGDEQYF,TGTGCCTGGAGGCTAGCGGGAGCGGGCGACGAGCAGTACTTC
NA,TRBJ1-3,NA,TRBV7-6,CASSLNQPRGGNTIYF,TGTGCCAGCAGCCTAAACCAACCTCGTGGTGGAAACACCATATATTTT
NA,TRBJ2-1,TRBD2,TRBV18,CASSLEVTSGRYEQFF,TGTGCCAGCTCCCTTGAGGTGACTAGCGGGAGGTATGAGCAGTTCTTC
NA,TRBJ1-1,NA,TRBV27,CASSLSRAQNTEAFF,TGTGCCAGCAGTTTATCGAGGGCCCAGAACACTGAAGCTTTCTTT
NA,TRBJ2-7,TRBD2,TRBV6-5,CASNPAGGYEQYF,TGTGCCAGCAATCCGGCGGGAGGTTACGAGCAGTACTTC
NA,TRBJ2-7,NA,TRBV5-1,CASSLSAGADYEQYF,TGCGCCAGCAGCTTGTCCGCGGGGGCGGACTACGAGCAGTACTTC
NA,TRBJ2-5,TRBD2,TRBV6-5,CASSYSSLAGSWTQYF,TGTGCCAGCAGTTACTCGAGCCTAGCGGGATCTTGGACCCAGTACTTC
NA,TRBJ2-7,NA,TRBV9,CASSVTDSYEQYF,TGTGCCAGCAGCGTAACAGATTCCTACGAGCAGTACTTC
NA,TRBJ1-4,NA,TRBV30,CASLTGPSGKLFF,TGTGCCTCCCTCACCGGTCCGTCGGGAAAACTGTTTTTT
NA,TRBJ2-1,NA,TRBV7-9,CASSFPGVSSYNEQFF,TGTGCCAGCAGCTTCCCAGGGGTTAGCTCCTACAATGAGCAGTTCTTC
NA,TRBJ1-1,NA,TRBV30,CALDGREGEAFF,TGTGCATTGGACGGCAGGGAAGGTGAAGCTTTCTTT
NA,TRBJ2-7,TRBD2,TRBV18,CASSTSGGSYEQYF,TGTGCCAGCTCCACCTCGGGGGGGTCCTACGAGCAGTACTTC
NA,TRBJ1-6,NA,TRBV5-1,CASRQGNSPLHF,TGCGCCAGCAGGCAGGGAAATTCACCCCTCCACTTT
NA,TRBJ2-1,NA,TRBV5-1,CASSEADEQFF,TGCGCCAGCAGCGAGGCAGACGAGCAGTTCTTC
NA,TRBJ1-3,TRBD1,TRBV28,CASSSLTLGTGSSGNTIYF,TGTGCCAGCAGTTCCCTCACACTCGGGACAGGCAGCTCTGGAAACACCATATATTTT
NA,TRBJ1-1,NA,TRBV7-9,CASSLVGVEAFF,TGTGCCAGCAGCTTAGTCGGGGTAGAAGCTTTCTTT
NA,TRBJ1-4,NA,TRBV28,CASSSAGRLEKLFF,TGTGCCAGCAGCTCCGCGGGTCGGTTGGAAAAACTGTTTTTT
NA,TRBJ1-4,TRBD1,TRBV6-1,CASSVGQGVANEKLFF,TGTGCCAGCAGTGTGGGACAGGGGGTCGCTAATGAAAAACTGTTTTTT
NA,TRBJ2-1,TRBD2,TRBV7-2,CASSLTSGEQFF,TGTGCCAGCAGCTTAACTAGCGGCGAGCAGTTCTTC
NA,TRBJ2-3,TRBD1,TRBV28,CASSLDRVRDTQYF,TGTGCCAGCAGTTTAGACAGGGTCAGGGATACGCAGTATTTT
NA,TRBJ1-1,NA,TRBV6-5,CASSYLGVVNTEAFF,TGTGCCAGCAGTTACCTGGGGGTGGTGAACACTGAAGCTTTCTTT
once,TRBJ1-2,NA,TRBV27,CASSSGTKGYTF,TGTGCCAGCAGTTCCGGGACAAAGGGCTACACCTTC
NA,TRBJ2-7,NA,TRBV27,CASAQRVSYEQYF,TGTGCCAGCGCACAGAGGGTCTCCTACGAGCAGTACTTC
once,TRBJ1-4,NA,TRBV6-5,CASKQTNEKLFF,TGTGCCAGCAAACAGACGAATGAAAAACTGTTTTTT
NA,TRBJ2-1,NA,TRBV5-4,CASSLVVGPNNEQFF,TGTGCCAGCAGCTTGGTTGTCGGACCGAACAATGAGCAGTTCTTC
few,TRBJ2-5,NA,TRBV24-1,CATSASWGDTNVVRETQYF,TGTGCCACCAGTGCCTCGTGGGGGGACACCAACGTCGTTCGAGAGACCCAGTACTTC
NA,TRBJ1-5,NA,TRBV27,CASSLSGGGNQPQHF,TGTGCCAGCAGTTTATCAGGGGGTGGAAATCAGCCCCAGCATTTT